Only a few counts were recorded for the clone carrying this T cell receptor beta chain. TCRdb itself ran the RACE reads through MiXCR, one entry per CDR3 protein. Of under 300,000 distinct CDR3 sequences detected, roughly 8% appear once; the ten largest clones hold 1.2%. Germline-derived CDR1 and CDR2 are SGHVS and FNYEAQ. Trimming removed 5 bases at V and 8 bases at J, with 24 bases between. This CDR3 is built from 16 residues. This record belongs to a study of human T cells and chemical hapten exposure. Time point defined: pre-sensitization, week 0. The treatment: therapeutic diphenylcyclopropenone sensitization with weekly scalp DPC.

The source was whole blood, collected in connection with sensitization to the hapten diphenylcyclopropenone (DPC). The TCR sequence derives from a man in his late teens or twenties with alopecia areata. Some clones in this sample may be carry-over from other donors' samples. The V gene is TRBV7-6, the J gene TRBJ2-5; D is perhaps TRBD1 or TRBD2 (6 bases each). This CDR3 reads CASSPRGRGDWGTQYF. As DNA, the CDR3 is TGTGCCAGCAGCCCCCGGGGGCGGGGCGACTGGGGTACCCAGTACTTC.